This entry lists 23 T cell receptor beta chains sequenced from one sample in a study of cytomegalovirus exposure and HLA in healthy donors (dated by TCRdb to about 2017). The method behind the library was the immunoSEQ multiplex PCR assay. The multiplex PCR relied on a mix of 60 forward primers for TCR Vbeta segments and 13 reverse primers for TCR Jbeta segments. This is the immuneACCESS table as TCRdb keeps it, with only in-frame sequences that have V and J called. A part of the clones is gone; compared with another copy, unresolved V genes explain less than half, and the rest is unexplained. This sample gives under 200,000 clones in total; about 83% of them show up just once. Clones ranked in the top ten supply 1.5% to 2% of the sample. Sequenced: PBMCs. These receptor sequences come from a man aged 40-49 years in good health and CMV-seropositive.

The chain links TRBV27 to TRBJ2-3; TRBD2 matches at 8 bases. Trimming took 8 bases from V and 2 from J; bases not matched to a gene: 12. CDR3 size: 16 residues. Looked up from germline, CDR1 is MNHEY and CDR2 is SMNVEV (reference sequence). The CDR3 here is CASGPVGGGYTDTQYF. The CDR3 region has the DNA TGTGCCAGCGGACCCGTCGGGGGGGGGTACACAGATACGCAGTATTTT.

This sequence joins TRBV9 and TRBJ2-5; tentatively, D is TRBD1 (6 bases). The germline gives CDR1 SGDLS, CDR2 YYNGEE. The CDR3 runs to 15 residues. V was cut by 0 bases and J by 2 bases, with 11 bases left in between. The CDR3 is CASSVVGQPQETQYF. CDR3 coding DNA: TGTGCCAGCAGCGTAGTAGGACAGCCGCAAGAGACCCAGTACTTC.

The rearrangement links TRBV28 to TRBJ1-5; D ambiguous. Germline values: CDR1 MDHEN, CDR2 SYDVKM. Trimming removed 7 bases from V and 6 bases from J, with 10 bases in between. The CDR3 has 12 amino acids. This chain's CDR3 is CASTGSPQPQHF. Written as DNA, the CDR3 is TGTGCCAGCACCGGGTCCCCTCAGCCCCAGCATTTT.

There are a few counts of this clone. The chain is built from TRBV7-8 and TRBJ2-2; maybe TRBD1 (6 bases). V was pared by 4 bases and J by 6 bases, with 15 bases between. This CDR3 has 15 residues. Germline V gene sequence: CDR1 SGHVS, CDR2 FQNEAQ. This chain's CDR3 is CASSSSDRIPGELFF. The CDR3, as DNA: TGTGCCAGCAGCTCCTCGGACAGAATCCCCGGGGAGCTGTTTTTT.

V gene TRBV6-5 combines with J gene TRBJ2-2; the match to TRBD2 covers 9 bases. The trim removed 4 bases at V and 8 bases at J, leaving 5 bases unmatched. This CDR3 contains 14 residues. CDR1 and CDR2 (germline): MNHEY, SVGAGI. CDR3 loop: CASSWIAGAGELFF. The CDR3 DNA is TGTGCCAGCAGTTGGATAGCGGGAGCGGGGGAGCTGTTTTTT.

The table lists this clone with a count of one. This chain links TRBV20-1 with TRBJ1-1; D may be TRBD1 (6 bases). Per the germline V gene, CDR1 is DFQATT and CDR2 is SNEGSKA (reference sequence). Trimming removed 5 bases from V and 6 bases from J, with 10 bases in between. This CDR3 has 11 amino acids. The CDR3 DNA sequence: TGCAGTGCTCGGGACATCGCTGAAGCTTTCTTT. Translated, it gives CSARDIAEAFF.

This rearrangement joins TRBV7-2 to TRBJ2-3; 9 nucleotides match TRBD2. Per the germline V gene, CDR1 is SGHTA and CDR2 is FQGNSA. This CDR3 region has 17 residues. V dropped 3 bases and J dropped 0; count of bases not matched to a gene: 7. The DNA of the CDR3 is TGTGCCAGCAGCTTGGTGACTAGCGGCACTAGCACAGATACGCAGTATTTT. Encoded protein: CASSLVTSGTSTDTQYF. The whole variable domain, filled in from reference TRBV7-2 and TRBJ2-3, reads GAGVSQSPSNKVTEKGKDVELRCDPISGHTALYWYRQSLGQGLEFLIYFQGNSAPDKSGLPSDRFSAERTGGSVSTLTIQRTQQEDSAVYLCASSLVTSGTSTDTQYFGPGTRLTVL.

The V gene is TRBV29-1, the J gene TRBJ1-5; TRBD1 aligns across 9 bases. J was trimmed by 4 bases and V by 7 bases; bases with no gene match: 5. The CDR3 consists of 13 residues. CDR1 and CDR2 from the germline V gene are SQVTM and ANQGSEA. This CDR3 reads CSATTGGNQPQHF. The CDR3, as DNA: TGCAGCGCGACGACAGGGGGGAATCAGCCCCAGCATTTT.

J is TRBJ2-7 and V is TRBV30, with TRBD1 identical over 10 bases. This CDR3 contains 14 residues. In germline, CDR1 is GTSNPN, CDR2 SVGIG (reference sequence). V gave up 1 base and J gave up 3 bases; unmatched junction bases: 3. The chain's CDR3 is CAWSDWDRGYEQYF. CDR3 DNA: TGTGCCTGGAGTGACTGGGACAGGGGCTACGAGCAGTACTTC.

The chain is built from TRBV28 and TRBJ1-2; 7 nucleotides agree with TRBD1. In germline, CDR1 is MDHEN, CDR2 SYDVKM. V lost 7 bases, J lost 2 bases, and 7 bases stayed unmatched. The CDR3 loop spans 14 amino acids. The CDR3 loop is CASTRGTANYGYTF. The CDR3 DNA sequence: TGTGCCAGCACCAGAGGGACAGCAAACTATGGCTACACCTTC.

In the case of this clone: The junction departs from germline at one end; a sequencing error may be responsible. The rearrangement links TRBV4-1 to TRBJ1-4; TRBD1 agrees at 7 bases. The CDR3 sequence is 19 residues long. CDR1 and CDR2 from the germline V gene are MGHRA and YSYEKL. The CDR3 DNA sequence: TGCGCCAGCGGCCATAGTCCCGGGACAGAGACCGCAGCTAATGAAAAACTGTTTTTT. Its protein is CASGHSPGTETAANEKLFF.

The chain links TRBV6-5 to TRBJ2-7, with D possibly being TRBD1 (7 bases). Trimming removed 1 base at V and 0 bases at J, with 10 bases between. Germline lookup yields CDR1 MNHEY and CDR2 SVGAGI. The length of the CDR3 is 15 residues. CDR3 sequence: CASSYWQGGSYEQYF. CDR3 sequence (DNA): TGTGCCAGCAGTTACTGGCAGGGGGGCTCCTACGAGCAGTACTTC.

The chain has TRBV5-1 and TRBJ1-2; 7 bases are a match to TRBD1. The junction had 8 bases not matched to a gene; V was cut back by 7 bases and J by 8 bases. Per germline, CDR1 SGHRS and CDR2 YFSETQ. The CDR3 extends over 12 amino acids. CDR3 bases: TGCGCCAGCCCCCTGACAGGGACCGGCTACACCTTC. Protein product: CASPLTGTGYTF.

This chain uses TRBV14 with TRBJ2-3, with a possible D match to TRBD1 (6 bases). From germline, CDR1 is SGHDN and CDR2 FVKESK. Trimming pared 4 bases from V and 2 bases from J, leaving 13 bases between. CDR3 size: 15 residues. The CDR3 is CASSPRQELTDTQYF. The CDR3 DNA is TGTGCCAGCAGCCCCCGACAGGAGCTCACAGATACGCAGTATTTT.

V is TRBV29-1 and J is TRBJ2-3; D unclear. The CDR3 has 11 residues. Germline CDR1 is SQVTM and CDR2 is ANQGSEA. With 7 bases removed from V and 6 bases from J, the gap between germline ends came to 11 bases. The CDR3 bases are TGCAGCGAGTCAGTTGTGGATACGCAGTATTTT. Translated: CSESVVDTQYF.

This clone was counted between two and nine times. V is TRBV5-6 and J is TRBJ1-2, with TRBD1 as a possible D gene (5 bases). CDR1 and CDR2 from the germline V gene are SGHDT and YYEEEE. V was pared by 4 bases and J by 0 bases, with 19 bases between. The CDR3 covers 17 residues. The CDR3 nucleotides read TGTGCCAGCAGCCACACGGGAGGGGAGACTTCTAACTATGGCTACACCTTC. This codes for CASSHTGGETSNYGYTF.

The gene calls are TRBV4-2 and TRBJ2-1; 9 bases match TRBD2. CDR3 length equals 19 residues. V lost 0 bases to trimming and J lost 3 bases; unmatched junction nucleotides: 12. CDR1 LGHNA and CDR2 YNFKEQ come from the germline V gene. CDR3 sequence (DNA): TGTGCCAGCAGCCAAGATCCCAGGGCGGCTAGCGGGATCTACAATGAGCAGTTCTTC. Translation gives CASSQDPRAASGIYNEQFF.

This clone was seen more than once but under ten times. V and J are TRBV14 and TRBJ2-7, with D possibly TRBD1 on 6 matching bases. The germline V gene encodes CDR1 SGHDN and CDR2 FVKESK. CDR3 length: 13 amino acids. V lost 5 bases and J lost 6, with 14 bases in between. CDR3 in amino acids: CASSVRDKGEQYF. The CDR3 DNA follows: TGTGCCAGCAGCGTCCGGGACAAAGGCGAGCAGTACTTC.

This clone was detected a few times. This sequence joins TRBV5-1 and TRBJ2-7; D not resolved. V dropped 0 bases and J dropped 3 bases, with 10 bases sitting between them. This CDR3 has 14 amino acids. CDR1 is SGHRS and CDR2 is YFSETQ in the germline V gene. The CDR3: CASSLEAQNYEQYF. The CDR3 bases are TGCGCCAGCAGCTTGGAGGCACAGAACTACGAGCAGTACTTC.

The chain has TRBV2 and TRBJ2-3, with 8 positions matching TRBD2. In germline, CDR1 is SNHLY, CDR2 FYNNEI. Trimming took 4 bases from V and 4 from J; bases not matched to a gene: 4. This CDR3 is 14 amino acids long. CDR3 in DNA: TGTGCCAGCAGTGTCTCAGCGGGAGCAGATACGCAGTATTTT. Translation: CASSVSAGADTQYF.

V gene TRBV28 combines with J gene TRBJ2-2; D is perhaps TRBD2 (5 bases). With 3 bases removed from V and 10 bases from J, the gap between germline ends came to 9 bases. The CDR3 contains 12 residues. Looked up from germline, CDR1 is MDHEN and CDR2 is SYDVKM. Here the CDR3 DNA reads TGTGCCAGCAGTTTCATGGGAGTGGAGCTGTTTTTT. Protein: CASSFMGVELFF.

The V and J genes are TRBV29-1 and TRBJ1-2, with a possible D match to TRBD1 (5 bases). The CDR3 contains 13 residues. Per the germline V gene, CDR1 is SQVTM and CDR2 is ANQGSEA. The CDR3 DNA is TGCGCAGGGCTCATTTTGGTCGGGGGTGGCTACACCTTC. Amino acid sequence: CAGLILVGGGYTF.

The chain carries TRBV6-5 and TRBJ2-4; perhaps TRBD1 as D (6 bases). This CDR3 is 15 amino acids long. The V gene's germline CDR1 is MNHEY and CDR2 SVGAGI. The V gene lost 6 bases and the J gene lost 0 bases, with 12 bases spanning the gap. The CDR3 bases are TGTGCCAGCAGCCCCAGGGGAGTAGCCAAAAACATTCAGTACTTC. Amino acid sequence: CASSPRGVAKNIQYF.